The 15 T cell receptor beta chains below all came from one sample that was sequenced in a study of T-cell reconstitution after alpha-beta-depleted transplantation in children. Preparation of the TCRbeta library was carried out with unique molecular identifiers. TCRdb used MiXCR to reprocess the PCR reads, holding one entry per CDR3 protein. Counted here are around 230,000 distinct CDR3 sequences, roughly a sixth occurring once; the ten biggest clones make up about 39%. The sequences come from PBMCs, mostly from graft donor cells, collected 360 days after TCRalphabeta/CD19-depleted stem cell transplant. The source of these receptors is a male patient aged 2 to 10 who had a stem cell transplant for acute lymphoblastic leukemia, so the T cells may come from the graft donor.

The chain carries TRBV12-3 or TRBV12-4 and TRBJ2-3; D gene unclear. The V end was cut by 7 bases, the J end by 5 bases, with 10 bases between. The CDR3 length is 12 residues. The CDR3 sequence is CASTPGQDTQYF. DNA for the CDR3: TGTGCCAGCACCCCCGGGCAAGATACGCAGTATTTT.

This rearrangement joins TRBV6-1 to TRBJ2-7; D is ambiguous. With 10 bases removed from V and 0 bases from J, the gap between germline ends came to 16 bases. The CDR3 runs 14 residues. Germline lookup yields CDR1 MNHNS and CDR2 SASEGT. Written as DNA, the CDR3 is TGTGCCATCTCCCCCCGGGTAACCTCCTACGAGCAGTACTTC. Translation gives CAISPRVTSYEQYF.

CDR3 sequence reads: CASSFAGVTDTQYF. DNA of the CDR3: TGTGCCAGCAGTTTCGCGGGGGTTACAGATACGCAGTATTTT. The chain couples TRBV12-3 or TRBV12-4 to TRBJ2-3; 7 bases are shared with TRBD2. CDR3 length: 14 amino acids. The V gene end was trimmed by 3 bases and the J gene end by 3 bases; junction bases not matched to a gene: 3.

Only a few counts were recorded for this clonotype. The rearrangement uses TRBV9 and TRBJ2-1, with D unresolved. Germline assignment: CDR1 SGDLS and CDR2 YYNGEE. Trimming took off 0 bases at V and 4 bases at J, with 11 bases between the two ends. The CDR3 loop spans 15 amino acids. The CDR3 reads CASSVAADTYNEQFF. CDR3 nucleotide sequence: TGTGCCAGCAGCGTAGCCGCCGACACGTACAATGAGCAGTTCTTC.

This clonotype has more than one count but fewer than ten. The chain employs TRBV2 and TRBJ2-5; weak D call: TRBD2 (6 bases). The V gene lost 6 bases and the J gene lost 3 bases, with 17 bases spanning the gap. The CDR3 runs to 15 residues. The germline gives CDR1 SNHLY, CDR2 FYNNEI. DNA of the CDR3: TGTGCCAGCAGCGACCTAGGAGGGGCGGAAGAGACCCAGTACTTC. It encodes CASSDLGGAEETQYF.

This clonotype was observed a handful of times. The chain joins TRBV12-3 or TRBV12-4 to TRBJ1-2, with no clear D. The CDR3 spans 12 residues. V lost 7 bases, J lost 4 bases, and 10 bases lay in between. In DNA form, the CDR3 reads TGTGCCAGCACCTCCGAAGGCTATGGCTACACCTTC. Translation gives CASTSEGYGYTF.

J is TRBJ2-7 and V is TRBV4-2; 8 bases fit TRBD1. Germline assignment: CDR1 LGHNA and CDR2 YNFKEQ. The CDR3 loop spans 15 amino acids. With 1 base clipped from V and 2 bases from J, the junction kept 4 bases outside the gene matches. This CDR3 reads CASSQVQGAAYEQYF. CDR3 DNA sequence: TGTGCCAGCAGCCAAGTTCAGGGGGCCGCCTACGAGCAGTACTTC.

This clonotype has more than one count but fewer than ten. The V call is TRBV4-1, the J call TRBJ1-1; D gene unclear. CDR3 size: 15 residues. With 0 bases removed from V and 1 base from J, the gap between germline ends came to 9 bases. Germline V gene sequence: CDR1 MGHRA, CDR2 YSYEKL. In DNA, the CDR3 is TGCGCCAGCAGCCAAGAACAAGTCCGGAACACTGAAGCTTTCTTT. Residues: CASSQEQVRNTEAFF.

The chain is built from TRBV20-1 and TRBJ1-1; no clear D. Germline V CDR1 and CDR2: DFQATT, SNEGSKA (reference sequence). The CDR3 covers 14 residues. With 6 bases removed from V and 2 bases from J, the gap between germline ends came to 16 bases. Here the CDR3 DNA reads TGCAGTGCGGAGCCTCCAGGAGCTAACACTGAAGCTTTCTTT. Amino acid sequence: CSAEPPGANTEAFF.

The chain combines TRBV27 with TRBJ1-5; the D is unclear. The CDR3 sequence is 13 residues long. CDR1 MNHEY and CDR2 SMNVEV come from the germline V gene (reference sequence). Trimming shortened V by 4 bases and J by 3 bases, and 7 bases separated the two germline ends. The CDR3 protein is CASSYAHNQPQHF. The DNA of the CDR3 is TGTGCCAGCAGTTATGCCCACAATCAGCCCCAGCATTTT.

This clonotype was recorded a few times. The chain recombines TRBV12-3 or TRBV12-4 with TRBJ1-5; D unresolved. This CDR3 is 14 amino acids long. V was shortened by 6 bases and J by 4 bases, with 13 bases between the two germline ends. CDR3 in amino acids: CASSIRRLNQPQHF. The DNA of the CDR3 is TGTGCCAGCAGCATACGTCGGCTGAATCAGCCCCAGCATTTT.

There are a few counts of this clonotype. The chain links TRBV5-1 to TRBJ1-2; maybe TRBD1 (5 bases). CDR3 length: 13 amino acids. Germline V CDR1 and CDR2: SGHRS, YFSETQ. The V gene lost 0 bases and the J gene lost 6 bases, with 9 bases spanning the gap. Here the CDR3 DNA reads TGCGCCAGCAGCTTGGGCAGGGTCGATGGCTACACCTTC. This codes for CASSLGRVDGYTF. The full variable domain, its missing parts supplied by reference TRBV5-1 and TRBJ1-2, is KAGVTQTPRYLIKTRGQQVTLSCSPISGHRSVSWYQQTPGQGLQFLFEYFSETQRNKGNFPGRFSGRQFSNSRSEMNVSTLELGDSALYLCASSLGRVDGYTFGSGTRLTVV.

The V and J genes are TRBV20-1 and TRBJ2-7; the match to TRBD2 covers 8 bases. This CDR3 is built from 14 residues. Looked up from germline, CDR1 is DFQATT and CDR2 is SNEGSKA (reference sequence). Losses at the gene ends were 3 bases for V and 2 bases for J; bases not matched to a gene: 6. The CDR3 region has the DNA TGCAGTGCTAGGGAGCGGGAGACGGCCTACGAGCAGTACTTC. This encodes CSARERETAYEQYF.

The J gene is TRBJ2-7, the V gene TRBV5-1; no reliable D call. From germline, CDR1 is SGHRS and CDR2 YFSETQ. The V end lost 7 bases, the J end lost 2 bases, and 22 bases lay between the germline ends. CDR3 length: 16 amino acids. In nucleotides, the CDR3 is TGCGCCAGCTCCCTGGGGATGACCCTGAATACCTACGAGCAGTACTTC. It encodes CASSLGMTLNTYEQYF.

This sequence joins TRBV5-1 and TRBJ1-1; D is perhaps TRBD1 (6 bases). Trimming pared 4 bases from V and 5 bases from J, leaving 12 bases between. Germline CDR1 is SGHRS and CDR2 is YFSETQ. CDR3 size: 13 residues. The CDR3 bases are TGCGCCAGCAGCCGGGCAGGGGTGACTGAAGCTTTCTTT. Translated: CASSRAGVTEAFF. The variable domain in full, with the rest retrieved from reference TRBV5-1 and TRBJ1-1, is KAGVTQTPRYLIKTRGQQVTLSCSPISGHRSVSWYQQTPGQGLQFLFEYFSETQRNKGNFPGRFSGRQFSNSRSEMNVSTLELGDSALYLCASSRAGVTEAFFGQGTRLTVV.